This T cell receptor (beta chain) was captured by sequencing in a study of shared clonotypes between healthy human individuals. Study-level points and caveats: Some clonotypes were shared by all four sorted-subset donors, while others were not shared. The non-shared ones had lower generation probabilities than the shared ones. In general, naive subsets displayed greater estimated richness than memory subsets did.

To note about this clone: Its antigen remains unidentified.

Template for every sorted-subset replicate PCR totaled roughly 210 ng DNA, roughly 30,000 T cell genomes. Sequencing used immunoSEQ multiplex PCR; TCRdb keeps in-frame clones, though not all of them. In the table there are some 2,000,000 clones, over 85% of which are singletons. CD45RO-negative, CCR7-selected cells formed the naive CD8 fraction, which excluded terminally differentiated effector memory CD45RA+ cells. All of the donors resided in Nashville, Tennessee, and each was a Caucasian adult. The CDR3 consists of 18 residues. V was shortened by 0 bases and J by 0 bases, with 18 bases between the two germline ends. Germline lookup yields CDR1 LGHNA and CDR2 YSLEER.

Specimen: naive CD8+ T cells sorted from blood. The chain uses TRBV4-3 and TRBJ2-7; D may correspond to TRBD1 or TRBD2 (5 bases each). The origin of this receptor is a man aged 18 to 30 in good health. CDR3 in DNA: TGCGCCAGCAGCCAAGAGAGGGTAACTTTGCAGGGCTCCTACGAGCAGTACTTC. As protein: CASSQERVTLQGSYEQYF.